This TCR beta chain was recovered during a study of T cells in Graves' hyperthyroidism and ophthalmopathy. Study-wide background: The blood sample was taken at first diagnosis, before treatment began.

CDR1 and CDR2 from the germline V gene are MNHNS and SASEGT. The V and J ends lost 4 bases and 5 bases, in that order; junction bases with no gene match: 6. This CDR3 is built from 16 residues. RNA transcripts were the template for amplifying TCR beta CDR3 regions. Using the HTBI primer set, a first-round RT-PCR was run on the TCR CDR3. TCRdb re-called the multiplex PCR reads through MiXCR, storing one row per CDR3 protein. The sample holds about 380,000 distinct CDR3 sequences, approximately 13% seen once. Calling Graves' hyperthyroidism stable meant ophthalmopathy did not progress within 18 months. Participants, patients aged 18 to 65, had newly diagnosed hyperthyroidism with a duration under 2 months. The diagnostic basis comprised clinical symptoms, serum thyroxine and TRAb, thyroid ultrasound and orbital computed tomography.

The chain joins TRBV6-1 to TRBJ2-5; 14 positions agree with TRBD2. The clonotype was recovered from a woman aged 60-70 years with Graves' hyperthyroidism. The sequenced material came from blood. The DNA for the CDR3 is TGTGCCAGCAGTGGGGGACTAGCGGGAGTGGCGGAGACCCAGTACTTC. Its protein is CASSGGLAGVAETQYF.